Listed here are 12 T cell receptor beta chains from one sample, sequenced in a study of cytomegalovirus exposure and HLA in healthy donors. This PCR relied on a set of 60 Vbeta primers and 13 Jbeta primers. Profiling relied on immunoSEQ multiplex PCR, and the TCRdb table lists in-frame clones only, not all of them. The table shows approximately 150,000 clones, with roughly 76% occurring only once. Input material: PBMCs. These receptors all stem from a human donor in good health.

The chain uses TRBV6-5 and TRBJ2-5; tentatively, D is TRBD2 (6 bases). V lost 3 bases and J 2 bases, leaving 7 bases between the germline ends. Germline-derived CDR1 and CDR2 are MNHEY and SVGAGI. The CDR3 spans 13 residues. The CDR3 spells CASSYGTQETQYF. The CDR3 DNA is TGTGCCAGCAGTTATGGGACTCAAGAGACCCAGTACTTC.

CDR3 in DNA: TGTGCCAGCAGCTTAGCCGTACAGCGGAACTCCTACGAGCAGTACTTC. Residues: CASSLAVQRNSYEQYF. The genes are TRBV7-2 and TRBJ2-7; tentatively, D is TRBD2 (5 bases). Germline V gene data show CDR1 as SGHTA and CDR2 as FQGNSA. V dropped 0 bases and J dropped 0 bases, with 12 bases sitting between them. This CDR3 comprises 16 residues.

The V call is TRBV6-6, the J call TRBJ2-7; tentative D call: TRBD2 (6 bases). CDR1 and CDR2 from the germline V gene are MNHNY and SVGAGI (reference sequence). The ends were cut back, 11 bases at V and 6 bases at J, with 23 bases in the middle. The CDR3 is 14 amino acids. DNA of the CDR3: TGTGCCCTCCAACGGAGGGCATTTCTTTGCGAGCAGTACTTC. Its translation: CALQRRAFLCEQYF.

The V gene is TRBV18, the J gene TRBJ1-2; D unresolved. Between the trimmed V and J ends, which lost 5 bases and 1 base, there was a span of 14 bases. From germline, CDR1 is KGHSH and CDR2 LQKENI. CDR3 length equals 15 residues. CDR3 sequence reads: CASSSEQQSNYGYTF. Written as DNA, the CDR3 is TGTGCCAGCTCATCGGAGCAACAAAGTAACTATGGCTACACCTTC.

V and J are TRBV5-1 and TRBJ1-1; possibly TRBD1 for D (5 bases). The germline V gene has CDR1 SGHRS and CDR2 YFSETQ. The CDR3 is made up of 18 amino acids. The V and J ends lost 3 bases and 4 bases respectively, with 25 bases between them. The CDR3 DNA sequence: TGCGCCAGCAGCTCTAAACGGCAAACAGGCCCCGCCGGCACTGAAGCTTTCTTT. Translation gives CASSSKRQTGPAGTEAFF. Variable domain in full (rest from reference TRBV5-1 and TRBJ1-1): KAGVTQTPRYLIKTRGQQVTLSCSPISGHRSVSWYQQTPGQGLQFLFEYFSETQRNKGNFPGRFSGRQFSNSRSEMNVSTLELGDSALYLCASSSKRQTGPAGTEAFFGQGTRLTVV.

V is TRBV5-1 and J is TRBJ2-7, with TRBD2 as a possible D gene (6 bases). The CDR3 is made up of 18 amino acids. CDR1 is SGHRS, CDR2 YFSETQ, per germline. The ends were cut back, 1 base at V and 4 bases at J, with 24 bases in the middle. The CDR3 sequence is CASSLTSRQGEDLYEQYF. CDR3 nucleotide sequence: TGCGCCAGCAGCTTGACTAGCCGGCAAGGAGAGGATTTGTACGAGCAGTACTTC.

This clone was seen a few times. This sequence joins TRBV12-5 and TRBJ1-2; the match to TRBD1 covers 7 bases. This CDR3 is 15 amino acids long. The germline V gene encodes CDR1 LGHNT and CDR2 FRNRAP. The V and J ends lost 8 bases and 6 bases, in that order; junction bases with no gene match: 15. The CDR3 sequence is CASSDLPGQSHGYTF. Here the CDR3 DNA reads TGTGCTAGTTCTGATCTCCCGGGACAGTCCCATGGCTACACCTTC.

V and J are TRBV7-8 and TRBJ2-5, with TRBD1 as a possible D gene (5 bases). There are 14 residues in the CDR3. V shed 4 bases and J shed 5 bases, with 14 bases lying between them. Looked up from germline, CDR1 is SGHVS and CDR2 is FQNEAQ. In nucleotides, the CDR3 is TGTGCCAGCAGCTCCCAGGGTATCGGGGAGACCCAGTACTTC. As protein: CASSSQGIGETQYF.

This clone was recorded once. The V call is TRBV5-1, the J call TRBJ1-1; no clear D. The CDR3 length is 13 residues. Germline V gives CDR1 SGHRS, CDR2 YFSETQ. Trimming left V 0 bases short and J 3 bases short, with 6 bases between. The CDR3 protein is CASSLEQHTEAFF. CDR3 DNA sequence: TGCGCCAGCAGCTTGGAACAGCACACTGAAGCTTTCTTT. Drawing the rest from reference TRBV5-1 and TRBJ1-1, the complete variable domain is KAGVTQTPRYLIKTRGQQVTLSCSPISGHRSVSWYQQTPGQGLQFLFEYFSETQRNKGNFPGRFSGRQFSNSRSEMNVSTLELGDSALYLCASSLEQHTEAFFGQGTRLTVV.

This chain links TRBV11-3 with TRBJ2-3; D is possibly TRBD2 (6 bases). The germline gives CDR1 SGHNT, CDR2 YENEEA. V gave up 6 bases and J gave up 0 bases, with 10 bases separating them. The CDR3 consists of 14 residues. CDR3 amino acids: CASRTGESTDTQYF. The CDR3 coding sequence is TGTGCCAGCAGGACGGGGGAGAGCACAGATACGCAGTATTTT.

CDR3 nucleotides: TGTGCCAGCAGCCCCCTTTCTTTGGCCGGGTACACTGAAGCTTTCTTT. Translation: CASSPLSLAGYTEAFF. The chain carries TRBV9 and TRBJ1-1; the D is unclear. Germline CDR1 is SGDLS and CDR2 is YYNGEE. The CDR3 is 16 residues long. V lost 4 bases and J lost 3, with 19 bases in between.

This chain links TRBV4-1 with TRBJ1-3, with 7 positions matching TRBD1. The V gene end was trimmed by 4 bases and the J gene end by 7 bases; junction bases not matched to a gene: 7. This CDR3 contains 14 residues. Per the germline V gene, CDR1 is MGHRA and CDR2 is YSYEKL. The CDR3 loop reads CASSLDRVGNTIYF. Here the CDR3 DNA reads TGCGCCAGCAGCCTTGACAGGGTGGGTAACACCATATATTTT.